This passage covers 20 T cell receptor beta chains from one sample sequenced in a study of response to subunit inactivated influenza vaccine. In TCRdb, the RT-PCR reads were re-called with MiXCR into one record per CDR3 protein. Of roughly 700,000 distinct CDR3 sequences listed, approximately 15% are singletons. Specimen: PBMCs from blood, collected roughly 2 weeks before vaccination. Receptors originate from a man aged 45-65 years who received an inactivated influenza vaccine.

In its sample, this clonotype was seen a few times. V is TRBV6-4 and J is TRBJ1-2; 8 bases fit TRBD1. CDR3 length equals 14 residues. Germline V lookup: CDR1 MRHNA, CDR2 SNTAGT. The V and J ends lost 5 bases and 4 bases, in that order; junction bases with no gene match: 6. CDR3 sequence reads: CASSRAGGGYGYTF. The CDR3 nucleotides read TGTGCCAGCAGTCGGGCAGGGGGCGGCTATGGCTACACCTTC.

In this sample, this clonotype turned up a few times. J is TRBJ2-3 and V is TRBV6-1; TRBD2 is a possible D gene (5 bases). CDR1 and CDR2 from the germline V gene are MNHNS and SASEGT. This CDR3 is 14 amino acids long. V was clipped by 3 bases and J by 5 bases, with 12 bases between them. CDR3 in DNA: TGTGCCAGCAGTGACCCGGGATCAGGAGATACGCAGTATTTT. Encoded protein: CASSDPGSGDTQYF.

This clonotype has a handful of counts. The CDR3 DNA reads as TGTGCCAGCAGCTTAGCCGACCGCTACACTGAAGCTTTCTTT. Amino acid sequence: CASSLADRYTEAFF. This rearrangement joins TRBV7-9 to TRBJ1-1; D unresolved. CDR3 length equals 14 residues. Germline V gene data show CDR1 as SEHNR and CDR2 as FQNEAQ (reference sequence). V gave up 0 bases and J gave up 3 bases, with 8 bases separating them.

This chain's CDR3 is CASSYPTDGRWAGDYEQYF. CDR3 in DNA: TGTGCCAGCAGTTACCCTACTGACGGCAGATGGGCTGGAGACTACGAGCAGTACTTC. The rearrangement joins TRBV6-2 or TRBV6-3 to TRBJ2-7; no definite D call. This CDR3 has 19 residues. V dropped 2 bases and J dropped 3 bases, with 26 bases sitting between them. The V gene's germline CDR1 is MNHEY and CDR2 SVGEGT.

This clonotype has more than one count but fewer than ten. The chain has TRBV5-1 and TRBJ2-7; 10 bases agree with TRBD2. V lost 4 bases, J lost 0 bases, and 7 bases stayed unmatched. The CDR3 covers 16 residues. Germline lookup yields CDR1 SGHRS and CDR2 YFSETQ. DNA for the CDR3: TGCGCCAGCAGCGACCTTAGCGGGAGGACCTCCTACGAGCAGTACTTC. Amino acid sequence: CASSDLSGRTSYEQYF.

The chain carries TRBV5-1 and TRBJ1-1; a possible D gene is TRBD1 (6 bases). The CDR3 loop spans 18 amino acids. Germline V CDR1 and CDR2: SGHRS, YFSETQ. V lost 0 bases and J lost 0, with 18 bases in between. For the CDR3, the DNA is TGCGCCAGCAGCTTGGCCGGAGGGGGTATCAACCTGAACACTGAAGCTTTCTTT. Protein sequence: CASSLAGGGINLNTEAFF.

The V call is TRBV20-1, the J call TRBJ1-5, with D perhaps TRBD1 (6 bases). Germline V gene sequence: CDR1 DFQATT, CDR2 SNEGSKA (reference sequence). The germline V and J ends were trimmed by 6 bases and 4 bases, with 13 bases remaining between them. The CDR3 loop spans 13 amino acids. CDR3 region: CSAETGFNQPQHF. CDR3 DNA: TGCAGTGCAGAGACAGGTTTTAATCAGCCCCAGCATTTT.

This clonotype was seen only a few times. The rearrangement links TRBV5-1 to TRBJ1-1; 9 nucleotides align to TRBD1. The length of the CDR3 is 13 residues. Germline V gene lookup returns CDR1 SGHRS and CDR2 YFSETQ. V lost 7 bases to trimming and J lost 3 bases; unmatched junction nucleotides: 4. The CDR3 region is CASAGQGHTEAFF. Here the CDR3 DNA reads TGCGCCAGCGCCGGACAGGGGCACACTGAAGCTTTCTTT.

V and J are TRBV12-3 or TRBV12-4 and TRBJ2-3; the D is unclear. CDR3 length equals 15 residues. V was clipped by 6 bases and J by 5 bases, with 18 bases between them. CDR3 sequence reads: CASSFFGRAEDTQYF. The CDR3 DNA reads TGTGCCAGCAGCTTCTTCGGGCGCGCAGAAGATACGCAGTATTTT.

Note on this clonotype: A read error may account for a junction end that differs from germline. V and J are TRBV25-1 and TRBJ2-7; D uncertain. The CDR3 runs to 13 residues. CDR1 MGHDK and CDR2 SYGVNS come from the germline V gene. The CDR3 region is CAGSVTASYEQYF. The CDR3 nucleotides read TGTGCCGGCAGTGTTACGGCATCCTACGAGCAGTACTTC.

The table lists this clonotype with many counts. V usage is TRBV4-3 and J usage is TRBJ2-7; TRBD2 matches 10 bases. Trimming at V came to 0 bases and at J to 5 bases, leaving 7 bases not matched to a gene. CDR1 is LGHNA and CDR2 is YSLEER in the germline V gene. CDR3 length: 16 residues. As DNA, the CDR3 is TGCGCCAGCAGCCAAGAATTTAGCGGGAGGTCCGACGAGCAGTACTTC. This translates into CASSQEFSGRSDEQYF.

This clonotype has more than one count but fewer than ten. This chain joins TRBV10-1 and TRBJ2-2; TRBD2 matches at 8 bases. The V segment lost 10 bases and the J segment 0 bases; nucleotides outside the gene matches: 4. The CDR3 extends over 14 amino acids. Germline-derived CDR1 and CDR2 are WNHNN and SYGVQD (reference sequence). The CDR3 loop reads CATRGGPNTGELFF. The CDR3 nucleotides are TGCGCCACCCGGGGGGGGCCGAACACCGGGGAGCTGTTTTTT.

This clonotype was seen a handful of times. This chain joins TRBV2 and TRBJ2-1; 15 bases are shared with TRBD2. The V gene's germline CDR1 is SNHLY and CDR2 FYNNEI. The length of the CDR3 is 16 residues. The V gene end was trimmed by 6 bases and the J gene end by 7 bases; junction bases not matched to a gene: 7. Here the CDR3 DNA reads TGTGCCAGCAGGAGGACTAGCGGGAGGGCCGGGAATGAGCAGTTCTTC. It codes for CASRRTSGRAGNEQFF.

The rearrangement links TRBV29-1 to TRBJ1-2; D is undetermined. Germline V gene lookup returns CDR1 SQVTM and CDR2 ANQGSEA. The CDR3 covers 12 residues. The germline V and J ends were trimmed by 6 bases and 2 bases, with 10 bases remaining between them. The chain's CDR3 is CSVGDLNYGYTF. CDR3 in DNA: TGCAGCGTGGGAGACCTGAACTATGGCTACACCTTC.

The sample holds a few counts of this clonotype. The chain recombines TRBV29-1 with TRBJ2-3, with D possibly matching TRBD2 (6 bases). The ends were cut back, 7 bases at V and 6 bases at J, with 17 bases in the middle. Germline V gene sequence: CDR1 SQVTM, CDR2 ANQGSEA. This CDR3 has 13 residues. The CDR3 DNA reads TGCAGCGCCTTCGTAACGGGAGACGATACGCAGTATTTT. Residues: CSAFVTGDDTQYF.

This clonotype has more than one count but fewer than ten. CDR3 sequence: CSVEMGAFSGRAPTYEQYF. The DNA for the CDR3 is TGCAGCGTTGAGATGGGGGCTTTTAGCGGGAGAGCTCCTACCTACGAGCAGTACTTC. V is TRBV29-1 and J is TRBJ2-7; 9 bases map to TRBD2. The germline V gene encodes CDR1 SQVTM and CDR2 ANQGSEA. The V gene end was trimmed by 3 bases and the J gene end by 2 bases; junction bases not matched to a gene: 20. This CDR3 contains 19 residues.

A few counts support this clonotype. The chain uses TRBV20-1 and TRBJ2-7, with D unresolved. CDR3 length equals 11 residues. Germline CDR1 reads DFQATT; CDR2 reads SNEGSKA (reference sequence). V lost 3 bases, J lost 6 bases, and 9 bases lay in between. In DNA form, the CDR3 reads TGCAGTGCTAGTGGCCGGCCCGAGCAGTACTTC. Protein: CSASGRPEQYF.

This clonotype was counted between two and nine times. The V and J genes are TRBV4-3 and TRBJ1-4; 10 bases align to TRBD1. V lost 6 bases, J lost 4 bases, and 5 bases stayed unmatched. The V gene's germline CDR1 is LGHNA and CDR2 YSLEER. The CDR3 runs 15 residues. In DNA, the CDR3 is TGCGCCAGCAGTACCGGGGACAGGGGTAATGAAAAACTGTTTTTT. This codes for CASSTGDRGNEKLFF.

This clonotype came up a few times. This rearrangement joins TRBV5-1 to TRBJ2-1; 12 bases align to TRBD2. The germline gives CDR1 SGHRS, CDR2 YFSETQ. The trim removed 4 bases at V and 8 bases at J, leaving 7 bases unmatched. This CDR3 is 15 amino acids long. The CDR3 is CASSRRTSGMDEQFF. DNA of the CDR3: TGCGCCAGCAGCCGTCGGACTAGCGGGATGGATGAGCAGTTCTTC. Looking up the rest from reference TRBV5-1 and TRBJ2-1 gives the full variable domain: KAGVTQTPRYLIKTRGQQVTLSCSPISGHRSVSWYQQTPGQGLQFLFEYFSETQRNKGNFPGRFSGRQFSNSRSEMNVSTLELGDSALYLCASSRRTSGMDEQFFGPGTRLTVL.

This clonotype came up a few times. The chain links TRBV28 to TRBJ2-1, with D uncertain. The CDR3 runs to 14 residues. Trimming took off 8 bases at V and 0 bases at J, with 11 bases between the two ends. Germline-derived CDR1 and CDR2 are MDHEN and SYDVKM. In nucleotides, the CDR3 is TGTGCCAGCGGAACAGATAGCTCCTACAATGAGCAGTTCTTC. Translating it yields CASGTDSSYNEQFF.